The sequence of this T cell receptor beta chain was determined in a study of blood T cell repertoires in COVID-19. Turning to the study itself: COVID-19 samples, acute and convalescent, were from the United States, Italy and Spain.

Some clones are missing from TCRdb's copy, which holds only in-frame ones; the method was immunoSEQ multiplex PCR. The sample yields a few hundred thousand clones, about 85% seen once. This CDR3 region has 13 residues. The V gene lost 8 bases and the J gene lost 2 bases, with 10 bases spanning the gap. The germline V gene has CDR1 SNHLY and CDR2 FYNNEI. This sequence joins TRBV2 and TRBJ1-5; perhaps TRBD1 as D (6 bases). The clonotype originates from a man aged 18 to 29 with active or convalescent COVID-19. Sequences were obtained from peripheral blood. The CDR3 reads CASSGAGNQPQHF. The CDR3 DNA sequence: TGTGCCAGCTCAGGGGCGGGCAATCAGCCCCAGCATTTT.